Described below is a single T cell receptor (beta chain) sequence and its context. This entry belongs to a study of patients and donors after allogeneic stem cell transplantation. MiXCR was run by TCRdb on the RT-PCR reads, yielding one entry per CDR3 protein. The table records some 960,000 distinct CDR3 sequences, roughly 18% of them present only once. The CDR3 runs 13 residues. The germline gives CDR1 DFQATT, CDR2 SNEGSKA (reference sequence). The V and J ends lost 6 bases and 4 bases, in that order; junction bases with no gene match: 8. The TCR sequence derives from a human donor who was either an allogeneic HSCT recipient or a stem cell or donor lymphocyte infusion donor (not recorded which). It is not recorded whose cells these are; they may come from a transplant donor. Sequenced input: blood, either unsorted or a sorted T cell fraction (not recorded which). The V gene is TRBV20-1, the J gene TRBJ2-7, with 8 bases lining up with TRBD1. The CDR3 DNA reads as TGCAGTGCGAGACAGGGGTTGGAATACGAGCAGTACTTC. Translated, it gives CSARQGLEYEQYF.